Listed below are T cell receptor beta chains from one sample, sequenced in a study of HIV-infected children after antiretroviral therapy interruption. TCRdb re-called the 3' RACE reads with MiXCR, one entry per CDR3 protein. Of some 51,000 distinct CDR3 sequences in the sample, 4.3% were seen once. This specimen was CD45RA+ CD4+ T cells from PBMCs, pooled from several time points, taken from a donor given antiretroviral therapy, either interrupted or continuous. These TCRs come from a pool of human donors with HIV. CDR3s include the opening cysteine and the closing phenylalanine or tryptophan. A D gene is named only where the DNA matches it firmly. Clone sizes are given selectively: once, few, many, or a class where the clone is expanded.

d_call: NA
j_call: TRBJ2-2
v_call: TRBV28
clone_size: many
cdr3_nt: TGTGCCGGCCGTGCGTCGTTGAACACCGGGGAGCTGTTTTTT
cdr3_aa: CAGRASLNTGELFF

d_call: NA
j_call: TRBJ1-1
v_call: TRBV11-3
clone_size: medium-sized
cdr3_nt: TGTGCCAGCAGCTTAAGGGGAGTTGGCTTTTCGTCTGAAGCTTTCTTT
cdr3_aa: CASSLRGVGFSSEAFF

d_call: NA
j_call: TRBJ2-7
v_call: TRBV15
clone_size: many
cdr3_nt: TGTGCCACCAGCGTCGAGACAGGGAGGGAGCAGTACTTC
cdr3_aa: CATSVETGREQYF

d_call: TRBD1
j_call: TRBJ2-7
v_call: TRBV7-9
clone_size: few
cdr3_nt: TGTGCCAGCAGCACAGGACAGGGGGGATCCTACGAGCAGTACTTC
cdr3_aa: CASSTGQGGSYEQYF

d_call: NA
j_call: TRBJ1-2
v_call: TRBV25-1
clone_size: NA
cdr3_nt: TGTGCCAGCAGTGAAATCGACTTGGAGGGGGACGGCTACACCTTC
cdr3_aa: CASSEIDLEGDGYTF

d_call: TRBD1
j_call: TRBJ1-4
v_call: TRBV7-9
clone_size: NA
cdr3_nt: TGTGCCAGCAGCCCGGGACAGGTTGCAACTAATGAAAAACTGTTTTTT
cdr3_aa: CASSPGQVATNEKLFF

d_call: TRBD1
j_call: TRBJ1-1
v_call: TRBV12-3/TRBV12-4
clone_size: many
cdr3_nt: TGTGCCAGCAGTCGACGGACAGGGCAAACGAACACTGAAGCTTTCTTT
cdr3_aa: CASSRRTGQTNTEAFF

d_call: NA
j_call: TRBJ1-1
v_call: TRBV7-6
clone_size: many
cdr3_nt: TGTGCCAGCAGCTTTGAGGGTTGGGTGAACACTGAAGCTTTCTTT
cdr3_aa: CASSFEGWVNTEAFF

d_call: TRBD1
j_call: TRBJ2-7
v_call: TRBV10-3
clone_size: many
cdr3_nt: TGTGCCATCACAGGGACAGGGGGCGCCGAGCAGTACTTC
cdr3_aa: CAITGTGGAEQYF

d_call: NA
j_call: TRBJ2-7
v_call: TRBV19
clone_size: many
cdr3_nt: TGTGCCAGTATCTCAAGTACCTACGAGCAGTACTTC
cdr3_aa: CASISSTYEQYF

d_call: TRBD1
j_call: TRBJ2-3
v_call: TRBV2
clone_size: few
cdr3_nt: TGTGCCAGCAGCGCCCAGGGGGCAGATACGCAGTATTTT
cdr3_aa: CASSAQGADTQYF

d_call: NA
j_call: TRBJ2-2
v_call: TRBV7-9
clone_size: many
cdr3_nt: TGTGCCAGCAGCTTTTCGTACGGAACCGGGGAGCTGTTTTTT
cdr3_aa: CASSFSYGTGELFF

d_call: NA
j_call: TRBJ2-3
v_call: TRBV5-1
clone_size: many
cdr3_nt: TGCGCCAGCAGCTTATCACTAGGAGGCGTCACAGATACGCAGTATTTT
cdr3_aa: CASSLSLGGVTDTQYF

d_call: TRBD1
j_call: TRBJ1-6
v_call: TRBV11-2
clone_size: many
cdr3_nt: TGTGCCAGCAGCTTTGAGGACAGGCCTGGAAGATCACCCCTCCACTTT
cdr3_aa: CASSFEDRPGRSPLHF

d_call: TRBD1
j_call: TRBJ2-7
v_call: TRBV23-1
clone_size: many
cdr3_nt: TGCGCCAGCAGTCGCACGGACAGGGTAACCTACGAGCAGTACTTC
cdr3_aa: CASSRTDRVTYEQYF

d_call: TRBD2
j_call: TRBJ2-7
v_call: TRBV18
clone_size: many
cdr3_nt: TGTGCCAGCTCACCTGGGACTAGCGGGGGTGGCGAGCAGTACTTC
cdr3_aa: CASSPGTSGGGEQYF

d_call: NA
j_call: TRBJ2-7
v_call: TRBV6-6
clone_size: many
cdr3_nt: TGTGCCAGCAGTTACTCGAAGGCAGGCTCCTACGAGCAGTACTTC
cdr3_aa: CASSYSKAGSYEQYF

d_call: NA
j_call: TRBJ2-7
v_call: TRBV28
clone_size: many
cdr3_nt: TGTGCCAGCAGCCGGGGACGGAGGCCGATAACCTACGAGCAGTACTTC
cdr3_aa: CASSRGRRPITYEQYF

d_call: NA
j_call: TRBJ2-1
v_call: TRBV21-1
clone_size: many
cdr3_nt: TGTGCCAGCAGCACGTCGACTAGCGGGGGGCCGCAATGGGTCTTC
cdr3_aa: CASSTSTSGGPQWVF

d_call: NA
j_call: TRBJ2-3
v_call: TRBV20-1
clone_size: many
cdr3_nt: TGCAGTGCTAGACCCGCAGGGGTTGATACGCAGTATTTT
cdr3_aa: CSARPAGVDTQYF

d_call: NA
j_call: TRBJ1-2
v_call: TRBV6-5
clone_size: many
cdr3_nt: TGTGCCAGCAGTAGCCTGTCCATCTATGGCTACACCTTC
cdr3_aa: CASSSLSIYGYTF

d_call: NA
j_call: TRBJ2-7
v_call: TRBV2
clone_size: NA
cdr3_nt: TGTGCCAGCCGTACCCAGGCTTCCTACGAGCAGTACTTC
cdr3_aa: CASRTQASYEQYF

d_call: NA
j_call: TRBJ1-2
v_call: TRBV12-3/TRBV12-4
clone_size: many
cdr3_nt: TGTGCCAGCACCCCTACCGGGAGCAAAGTCTACACCTTC
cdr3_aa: CASTPTGSKVYTF

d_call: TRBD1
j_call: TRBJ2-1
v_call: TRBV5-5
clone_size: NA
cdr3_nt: TGTGCCAGCAGCTTGAATACAGGGGCCGAGTTCTTC
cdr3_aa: CASSLNTGAEFF

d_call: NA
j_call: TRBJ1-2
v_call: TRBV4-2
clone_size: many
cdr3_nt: TGTGCCAGCAGCCAAGATCTAGGACAGTACTATGGCTACACCTTC
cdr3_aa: CASSQDLGQYYGYTF

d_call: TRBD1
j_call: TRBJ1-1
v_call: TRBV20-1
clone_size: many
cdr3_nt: TGCAGTGCCCCGGGACAGTCCACTGAAGCTTTCTTT
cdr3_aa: CSAPGQSTEAFF

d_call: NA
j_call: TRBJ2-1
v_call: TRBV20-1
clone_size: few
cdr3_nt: TGCAGTGCCACAACGAGCAACCCTAGCTCCTACAATGAGCAGTTCTTC
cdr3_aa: CSATTSNPSSYNEQFF

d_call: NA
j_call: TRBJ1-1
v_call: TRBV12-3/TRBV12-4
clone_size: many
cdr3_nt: TGTGCCAGCAGTTTCCCCAGGGCTGAAGCTTTCTTT
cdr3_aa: CASSFPRAEAFF

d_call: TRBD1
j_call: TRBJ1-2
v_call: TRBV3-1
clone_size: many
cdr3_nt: TGTGCCAGCTGCCGACAGGGAGGTGTCGACTATGGCTACACCTTC
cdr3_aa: CASCRQGGVDYGYTF

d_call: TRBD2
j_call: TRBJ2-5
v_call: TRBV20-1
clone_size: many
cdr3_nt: TGCAGTGCTAGGTTAGCGGGAGGAGAAGAGACCCAGTACTTC
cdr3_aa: CSARLAGGEETQYF

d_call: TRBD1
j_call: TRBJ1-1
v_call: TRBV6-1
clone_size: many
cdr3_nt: TGTGCCAGCAGTCGACAGGGGAACACTGAAGCTTTCTTT
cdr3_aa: CASSRQGNTEAFF

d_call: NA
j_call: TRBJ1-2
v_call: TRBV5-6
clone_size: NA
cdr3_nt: TGTGCCAGCAGCTTTTCAGGGAATGGCTACACCTTC
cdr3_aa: CASSFSGNGYTF

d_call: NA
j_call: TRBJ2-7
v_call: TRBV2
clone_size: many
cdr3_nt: TGTGCCAGCAAGGTGACAGGAAGCTCCTACGAGCAGTACTTC
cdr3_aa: CASKVTGSSYEQYF

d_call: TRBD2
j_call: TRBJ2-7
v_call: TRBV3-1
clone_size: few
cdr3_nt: TGTGCCAGCAGCCAAGGTGTAGCGGGGGGTCCGAGCTCCTACGAGCAGTACTTC
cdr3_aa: CASSQGVAGGPSSYEQYF

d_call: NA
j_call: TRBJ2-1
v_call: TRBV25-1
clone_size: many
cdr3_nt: TGTGCCAGCACCCAGAGCCGGGGCATTAAGCAGTTCTTC
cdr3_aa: CASTQSRGIKQFF

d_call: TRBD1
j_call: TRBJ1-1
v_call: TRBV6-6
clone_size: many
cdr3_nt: TGTGCCAGCAGACTGGGACAGTTGAACACTGAAGCTTTCTTT
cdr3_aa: CASRLGQLNTEAFF

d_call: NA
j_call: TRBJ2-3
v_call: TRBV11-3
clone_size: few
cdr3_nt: TGTGCCAGCACTTTCGGCGGCTCAGATACGCAGTATTTT
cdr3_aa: CASTFGGSDTQYF

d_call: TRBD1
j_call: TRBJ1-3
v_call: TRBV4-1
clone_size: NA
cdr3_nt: TGCGCCAGCAGCCAAGCCCAGACAGGGCGCCTCGGAAACACCATATATTTT
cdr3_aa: CASSQAQTGRLGNTIYF

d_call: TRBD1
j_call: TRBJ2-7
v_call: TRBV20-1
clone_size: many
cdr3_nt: TGCAGTGCTGTCTCTTGGGACAGCATCTCCTACGAGCAGTACTTC
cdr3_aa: CSAVSWDSISYEQYF

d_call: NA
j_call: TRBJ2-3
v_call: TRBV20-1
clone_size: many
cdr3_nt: TGCAGTGCTAGCGAACAGACCACAGATACGCAGTATTTT
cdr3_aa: CSASEQTTDTQYF

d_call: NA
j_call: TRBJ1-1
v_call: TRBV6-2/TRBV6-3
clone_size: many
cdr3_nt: TGTGCCAGCAGGTATCAGGGAGTGAACACTGAAGCTTTCTTT
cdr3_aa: CASRYQGVNTEAFF

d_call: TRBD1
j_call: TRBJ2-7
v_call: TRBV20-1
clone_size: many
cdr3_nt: TGCAGTGCTAGAGTTAAGGCAATGGGACAGAGCTACGAGCAGTACTTC
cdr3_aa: CSARVKAMGQSYEQYF

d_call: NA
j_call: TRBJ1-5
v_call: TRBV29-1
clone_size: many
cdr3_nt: TGCAGCGTGCCGGCCCCTCGGAGCAATCAGCCCCAGCATTTT
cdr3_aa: CSVPAPRSNQPQHF

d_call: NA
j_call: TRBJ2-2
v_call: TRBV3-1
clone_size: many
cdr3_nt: TGTGCCAGCAGCCAAGAACGCGTGGTTCCCGGGGAGCTGTTTTTT
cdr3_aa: CASSQERVVPGELFF

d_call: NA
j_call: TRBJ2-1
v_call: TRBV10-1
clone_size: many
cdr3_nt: TGCGCCAGCAGTGAGTACCCCTACAATGAGCAGTTCTTC
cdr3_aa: CASSEYPYNEQFF

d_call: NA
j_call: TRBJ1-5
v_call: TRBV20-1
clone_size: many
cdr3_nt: TGCAGTGCTAGTCCTCCGGGGGGGAATCAGCCCCAGCATTTT
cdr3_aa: CSASPPGGNQPQHF

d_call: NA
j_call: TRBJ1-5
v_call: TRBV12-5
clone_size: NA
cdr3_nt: TGTGCTAGTGGTGGAAATCTCCGTAATCAGCCCCAGCATTTT
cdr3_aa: CASGGNLRNQPQHF